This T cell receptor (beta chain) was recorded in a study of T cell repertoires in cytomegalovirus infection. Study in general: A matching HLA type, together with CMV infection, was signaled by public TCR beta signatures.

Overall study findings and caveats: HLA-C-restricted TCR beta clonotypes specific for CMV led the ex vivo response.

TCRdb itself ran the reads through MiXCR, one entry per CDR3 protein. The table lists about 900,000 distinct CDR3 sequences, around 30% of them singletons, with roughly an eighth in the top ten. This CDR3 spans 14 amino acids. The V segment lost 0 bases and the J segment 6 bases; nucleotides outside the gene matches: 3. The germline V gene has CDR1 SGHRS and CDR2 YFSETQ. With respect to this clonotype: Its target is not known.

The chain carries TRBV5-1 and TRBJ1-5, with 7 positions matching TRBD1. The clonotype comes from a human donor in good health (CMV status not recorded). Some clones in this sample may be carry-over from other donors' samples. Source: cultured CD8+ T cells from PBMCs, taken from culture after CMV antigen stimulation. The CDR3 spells CASSLEQGSQPQHF. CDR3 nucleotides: TGCGCCAGCAGCTTGGAACAGGGGTCTCAGCCCCAGCATTTT.